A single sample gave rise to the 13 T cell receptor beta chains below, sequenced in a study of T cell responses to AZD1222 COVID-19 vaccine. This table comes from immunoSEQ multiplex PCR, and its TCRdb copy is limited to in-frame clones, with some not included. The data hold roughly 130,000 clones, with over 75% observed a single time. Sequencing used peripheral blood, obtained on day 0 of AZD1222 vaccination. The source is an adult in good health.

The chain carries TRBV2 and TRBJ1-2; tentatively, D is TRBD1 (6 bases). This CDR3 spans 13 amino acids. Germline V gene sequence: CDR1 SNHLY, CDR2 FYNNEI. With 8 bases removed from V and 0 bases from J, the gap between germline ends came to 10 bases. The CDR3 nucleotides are TGTGCCAGCCGCAGGGGAGCTAACTATGGCTACACCTTC. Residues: CASRRGANYGYTF.

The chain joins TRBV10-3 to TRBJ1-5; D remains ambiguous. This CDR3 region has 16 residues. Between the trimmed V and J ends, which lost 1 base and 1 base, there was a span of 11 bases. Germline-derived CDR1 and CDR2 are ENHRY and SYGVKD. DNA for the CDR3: TGTGCCATCAGTGAGTTCCACACGGTGAGCAATCAGCCCCAGCATTTT. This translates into CAISEFHTVSNQPQHF.

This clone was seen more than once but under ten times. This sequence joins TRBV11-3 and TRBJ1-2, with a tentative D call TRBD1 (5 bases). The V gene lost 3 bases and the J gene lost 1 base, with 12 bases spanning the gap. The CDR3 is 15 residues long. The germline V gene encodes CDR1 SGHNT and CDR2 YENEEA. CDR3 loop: CASSFRDGDNYGYTF. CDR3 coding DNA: TGTGCCAGCAGCTTCCGGGACGGGGATAACTATGGCTACACCTTC. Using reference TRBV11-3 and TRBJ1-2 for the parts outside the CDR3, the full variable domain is EAGVVQSPRYKIIEKKQPVAFWCNPISGHNTLYWYLQNLGQGPELLIRYENEEAVDDSQLPKDRFSAERLKGVDSTLKIQPAELGDSAVYLCASSFRDGDNYGYTFGSGTRLTVV.

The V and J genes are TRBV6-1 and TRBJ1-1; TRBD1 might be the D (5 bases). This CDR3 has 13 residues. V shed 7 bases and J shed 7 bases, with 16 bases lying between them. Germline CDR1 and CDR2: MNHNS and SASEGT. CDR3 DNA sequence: TGTGCCAGCACCAAAAGGGACGATTTTGAAGCTTTCTTT. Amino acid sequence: CASTKRDDFEAFF.

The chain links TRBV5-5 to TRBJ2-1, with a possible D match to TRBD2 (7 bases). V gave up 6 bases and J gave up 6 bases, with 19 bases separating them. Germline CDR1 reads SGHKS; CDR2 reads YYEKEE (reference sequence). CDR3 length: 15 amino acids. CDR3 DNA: TGTGCCAGCATCTGGAGGGGGGGAGTTGGCAATGAGCAGTTCTTC. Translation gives CASIWRGGVGNEQFF.

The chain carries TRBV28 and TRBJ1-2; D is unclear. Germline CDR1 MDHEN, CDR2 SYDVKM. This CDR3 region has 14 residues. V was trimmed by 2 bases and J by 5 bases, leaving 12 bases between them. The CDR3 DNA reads TGTGCCAGCAGTTTAGGGAGCCTCGCTTATGGCTACACCTTC. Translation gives CASSLGSLAYGYTF.

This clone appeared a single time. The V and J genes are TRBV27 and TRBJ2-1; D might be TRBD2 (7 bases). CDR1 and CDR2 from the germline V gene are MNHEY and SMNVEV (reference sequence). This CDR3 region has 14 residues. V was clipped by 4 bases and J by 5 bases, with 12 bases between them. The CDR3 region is CASSSRGLHNEQFF. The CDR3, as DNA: TGTGCCAGCAGTTCGCGGGGGCTTCACAATGAGCAGTTCTTC.

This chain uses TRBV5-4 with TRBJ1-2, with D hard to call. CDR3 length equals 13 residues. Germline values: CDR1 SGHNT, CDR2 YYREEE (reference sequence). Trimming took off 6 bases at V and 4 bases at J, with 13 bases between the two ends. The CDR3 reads CASTLSGSYGYTF. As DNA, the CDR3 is TGTGCCAGCACCCTCTCCGGGAGCTATGGCTACACCTTC.

CDR3 nucleotides: TGTGCCAGCAGCGTAGCCTCGGACAGGGCTGATTCACCCCTCCACTTT. Translation: CASSVASDRADSPLHF. The chain employs TRBV9 and TRBJ1-6, with TRBD1 matching over 8 bases. Germline CDR1 is SGDLS and CDR2 is YYNGEE. The trim removed 0 bases at V and 8 bases at J, leaving 7 bases unmatched. The CDR3 totals 16 residues.

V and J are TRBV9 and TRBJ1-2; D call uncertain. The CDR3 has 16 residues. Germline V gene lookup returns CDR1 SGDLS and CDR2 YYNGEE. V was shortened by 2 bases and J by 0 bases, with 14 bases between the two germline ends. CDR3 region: CASSVSARPANYGYTF. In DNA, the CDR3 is TGTGCCAGCAGCGTCTCAGCCAGACCCGCTAACTATGGCTACACCTTC.

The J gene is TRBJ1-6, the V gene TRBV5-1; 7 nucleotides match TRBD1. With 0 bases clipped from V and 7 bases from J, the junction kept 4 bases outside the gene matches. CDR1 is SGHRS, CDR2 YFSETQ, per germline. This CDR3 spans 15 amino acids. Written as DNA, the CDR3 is TGCGCCAGCAGCTTGGTGGGGACAGAGAATTCACCCCTCCACTTT. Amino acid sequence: CASSLVGTENSPLHF.

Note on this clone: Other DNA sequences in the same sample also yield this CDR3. The CDR3 protein is CASSPGSYEQYF. CDR3 coding DNA: TGTGCCAGCTCACCAGGTTCCTACGAGCAGTACTTC. The V and J genes are TRBV18 and TRBJ2-7; unclear D gene. V was clipped by 2 bases and J by 1 base, with 3 bases between them. Per the germline V gene, CDR1 is KGHSH and CDR2 is LQKENI. There are 12 residues in the CDR3. Supplemented by reference TRBV18 and TRBJ2-7, the full variable domain reads NAGVMQNPRHLVRRRGQEARLRCSPMKGHSHVYWYRQLPEEGLKFMVYLQKENIIDESGMPKERFSAEFPKEGPSILRIQQVVRGDSAAYFCASSPGSYEQYFGPGTRLTVT.

The CDR3 DNA reads as TGTGCCATCGGTCCGGGGAAGGGAGAAAAACTGTTTTTT. Residues: CAIGPGKGEKLFF. The genes are TRBV10-3 and TRBJ1-4; D not certain. The V gene lost 8 bases and the J gene lost 8 bases, with 15 bases spanning the gap. Looked up from germline, CDR1 is ENHRY and CDR2 is SYGVKD. The CDR3 covers 13 residues.